One sample yielded the 14 T cell receptor beta chains listed below, sequenced in a study of blood T cells in healthy people across ages. The authors ran a second PCR of 7 to 11 cycles using a sample-barcoded 5' primer and a J-beta primer mix. TCRdb re-derived calls from the 5' RACE reads in MiXCR, one entry per CDR3 protein. Here the sample spans roughly 1,000,000 distinct CDR3 sequences, about 23% being singletons. The same sample was also used in a study of T cells of mothers and their children.

Sequenced: blood. The receptors shown here come from a girl aged 2 to 9 in good health.

The chain recombines TRBV29-1 with TRBJ2-5; 11 bases are shared with TRBD2. Matching the DNA end better, TRBJ2-1 makes the J call doubtful. The CDR3 is made up of 13 amino acids. The germline V gene has CDR1 SQVTM and CDR2 ANQGSEA. This CDR3 reads CSVRIAGGSEQFF. The CDR3 nucleotides read TGCAGCGTTCGGATAGCGGGGGGGAGCGAGCAGTTCTTC.

The J gene is TRBJ1-4, the V gene TRBV27; tentatively, D is TRBD1 (5 bases). Germline CDR1 is MNHEY and CDR2 is SMNVEV (reference sequence). CDR3 size: 12 residues. V was clipped by 6 bases and J by 6 bases, with 8 bases between them. CDR3 DNA: TGTGCCAGCAGAGGGGCACATGAAAAACTGTTTTTT. Translating gives CASRGAHEKLFF.

The CDR3 protein is CASSEAEGLDGYTF. In DNA, the CDR3 is TGTGCCAGCAGTGAAGCTGAGGGGTTGGATGGCTACACCTTC. This chain joins TRBV6-1 and TRBJ1-2; D perhaps matches TRBD1 (5 bases). Trimming cost V 0 bases and J 6 bases, with 11 bases left between them. The CDR3 has 14 amino acids. Germline V gene data show CDR1 as MNHNS and CDR2 as SASEGT.

The chain carries TRBV20-1 and TRBJ1-3; D is ambiguous. The CDR3 length is 15 residues. Germline lookup yields CDR1 DFQATT and CDR2 SNEGSKA (reference sequence). V lost 0 bases to trimming and J lost 3 bases, with 12 bases between them. The CDR3 DNA reads as TGCAGTGCTAGAGATCTTCGAGACAATGGAAACACCATATATTTT. This encodes CSARDLRDNGNTIYF.

The chain couples TRBV10-3 to TRBJ1-2; TRBD1 matches 7 bases. Germline loops: CDR1 ENHRY, CDR2 SYGVKD. V lost 7 bases to trimming and J lost 5 bases; unmatched junction nucleotides: 10. The CDR3 is 14 residues long. The CDR3 loop is CAITATGTDYGYTF. The CDR3, as DNA: TGTGCCATCACAGCTACCGGGACAGATTATGGCTACACCTTC.

The rearrangement uses TRBV27 and TRBJ1-2; 11 bases map to TRBD1. The trim removed 3 bases at V and 6 bases at J, leaving 9 bases unmatched. The CDR3 consists of 16 residues. Germline CDR1 MNHEY, CDR2 SMNVEV (reference sequence). The chain's CDR3 is CASSFHWDRGDHGYTF. Here the CDR3 DNA reads TGTGCCAGCAGTTTCCACTGGGACAGGGGGGATCATGGCTACACCTTC.

The chain couples TRBV7-9 to TRBJ1-1, with D perhaps matching TRBD1 (5 bases). V lost 6 bases, J lost 5 bases, and 16 bases lay in between. Germline V CDR1 and CDR2: SEHNR, FQNEAQ (reference sequence). The CDR3 is 14 amino acids. The CDR3 is CASRAPGRDTEAFF. CDR3 nucleotide sequence: TGTGCCAGCAGGGCGCCGGGCAGGGATACTGAAGCTTTCTTT.

This clonotype has just one count. The CDR3 nucleotides read TGCGCCAGCAGCCTGGGGAAAGGACTTGAAAACTATGGCTACACCTTC. This sequence encodes CASSLGKGLENYGYTF. The V gene is TRBV5-1, the J gene TRBJ1-2; D gene uncertain. This CDR3 has 16 residues. The V end lost 4 bases, the J end lost 2 bases, and 18 bases lay between the germline ends. Germline assignment: CDR1 SGHRS and CDR2 YFSETQ.

The chain joins TRBV29-1 to TRBJ2-3; TRBD1 aligns across 10 bases. Germline V gives CDR1 SQVTM, CDR2 ANQGSEA. CDR3 length: 15 amino acids. The V segment lost 7 bases and the J segment 6 bases; nucleotides outside the gene matches: 13. The CDR3 here is CSARTGGPFHDTQYF. The CDR3 nucleotides read TGCAGCGCACGGACAGGGGGTCCTTTCCATGATACGCAGTATTTT.

The chain carries TRBV9 and TRBJ2-5; perhaps TRBD1 as D (6 bases). Germline values: CDR1 SGDLS, CDR2 YYNGEE. Trimming stripped 2 bases from V and 1 base from J, with 12 bases between. The CDR3 extends over 15 amino acids. CDR3 loop: CASSVYGQPQETQYF. CDR3 in DNA: TGTGCCAGCAGCGTTTATGGACAGCCCCAAGAGACCCAGTACTTC. The full variable domain, completed using reference TRBV9 and TRBJ2-5, is DSGVTQTPKHLITATGQRVTLRCSPRSGDLSVYWYQQSLDQGLQFLIQYYNGEERAKGNILERFSAQQFPDLHSELNLSSLELGDSALYFCASSVYGQPQETQYFGPGTRLLVL.

The CDR3 DNA reads TGTGCCAGCAGCTTGGTTGGGACTACCTACGAGCAGTACTTC. It codes for CASSLVGTTYEQYF. The V gene is TRBV5-5, the J gene TRBJ2-7; 7 nucleotides line up with TRBD2. The CDR3 is 14 amino acids. CDR1 SGHKS and CDR2 YYEKEE come from the germline V gene (reference sequence). V was clipped by 0 bases and J by 2 bases; unmatched bases: 2. Looking up the rest from reference TRBV5-5 and TRBJ2-7 gives the full variable domain: DAGVTQSPTHLIKTRGQQVTLRCSPISGHKSVSWYQQVLGQGPQFIFQYYEKEERGRGNFPDRFSARQFPNYSSELNVNALLLGDSALYLCASSLVGTTYEQYFGPGTRLTVT.

This chain uses TRBV7-8 with TRBJ2-7, with TRBD2 as a possible D gene (5 bases). Germline assignment: CDR1 SGHVS and CDR2 FQNEAQ. Between the trimmed V and J ends, which lost 2 bases and 3 bases, there was a span of 11 bases. The CDR3 is made up of 14 amino acids. The CDR3 region has the DNA TGTGCCAGCAGCTTATATTCAGCGGACTACGAGCAGTACTTC. Translation gives CASSLYSADYEQYF.

V and J are TRBV14 and TRBJ2-5; 10 bases map to TRBD2. The end of the DNA is better explained by TRBJ2-7, so the J call may be wrong. Germline values: CDR1 SGHDN, CDR2 FVKESK. The CDR3 runs to 14 residues. The CDR3 DNA is TGTGCCAGCAGCTCCTATGTAGCGGGAGGCGAGCAGTACTTC. The encoded protein is CASSSYVAGGEQYF.

V gene TRBV9 combines with J gene TRBJ1-2, with a possible D match to TRBD1 (6 bases). Germline CDR1 SGDLS, CDR2 YYNGEE. The CDR3 runs 14 residues. The germline V and J ends were trimmed by 4 bases and 8 bases, with 18 bases remaining between them. The CDR3 sequence: CASSLDRTRGGYTF. CDR3 DNA sequence: TGTGCCAGCAGCCTCGACAGGACCCGAGGGGGCTACACCTTC.